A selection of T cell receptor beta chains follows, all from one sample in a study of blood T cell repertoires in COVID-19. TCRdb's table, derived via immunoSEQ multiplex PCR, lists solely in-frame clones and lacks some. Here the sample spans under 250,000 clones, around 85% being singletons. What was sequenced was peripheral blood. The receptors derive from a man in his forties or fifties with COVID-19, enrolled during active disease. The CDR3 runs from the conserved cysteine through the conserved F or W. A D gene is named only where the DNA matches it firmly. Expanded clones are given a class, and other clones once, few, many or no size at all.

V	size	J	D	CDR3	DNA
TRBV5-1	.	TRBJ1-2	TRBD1	CASSSSGTGHDGYTF	TGCGCCAGCAGCTCCTCCGGGACAGGGCACGATGGCTACACCTTC
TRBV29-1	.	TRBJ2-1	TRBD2	CSVLRAGRGHEQFF	TGCAGCGTTCTTCGAGCGGGGCGCGGCCATGAGCAGTTCTTC
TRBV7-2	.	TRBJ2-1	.	CASSYPGHREQFF	TGTGCCAGCAGCTACCCGGGACACAGAGAGCAGTTCTTC
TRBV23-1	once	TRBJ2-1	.	CASSQSSWPGENFRSYNEQFF	TGCGCCAGCAGTCAATCCTCCTGGCCAGGGGAAAACTTTAGGTCCTACAATGAGCAGTTCTTC
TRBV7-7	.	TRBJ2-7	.	CASSLALAPDEQYF	TGTGCTAGCAGCTTAGCACTAGCTCCCGACGAGCAGTACTTC
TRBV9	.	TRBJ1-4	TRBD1	CASAGGIQGRLFF	TGTGCCAGCGCCGGAGGGATACAGGGGCGTCTGTTTTTT
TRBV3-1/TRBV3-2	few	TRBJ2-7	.	CASSQDNRDFGEQYF	TGTGCCAGCAGCCAAGATAACAGGGATTTCGGCGAGCAGTACTTC
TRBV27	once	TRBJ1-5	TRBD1	CASSLSGTGAYLRHF	TGTGCCAGCAGTTTATCAGGGACAGGGGCCTACCTCAGGCATTTT
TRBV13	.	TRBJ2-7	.	CASGASGFWGEQYF	TGTGCCAGCGGGGCGTCAGGGTTTTGGGGCGAGCAGTACTTC
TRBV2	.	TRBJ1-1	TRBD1	CASLDRAMNTEAFF	TGTGCCAGCCTTGACAGGGCTATGAACACTGAAGCTTTCTTT
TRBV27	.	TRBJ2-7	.	CARKTGYRAYEQYF	TGTGCCAGAAAAACAGGGTATCGTGCCTACGAGCAGTACTTC
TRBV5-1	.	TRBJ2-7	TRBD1	CASSAGTGVYEQYF	TGCGCCAGCAGCGCCGGGACAGGGGTCTACGAGCAGTACTTC
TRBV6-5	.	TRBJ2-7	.	CASSRGYEQYF	TGTGCCAGCAGCAGAGGATACGAGCAGTACTTC
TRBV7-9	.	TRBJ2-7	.	CASSLAQTRVYEQYF	TGTGCCAGCAGCTTGGCCCAAACTAGGGTCTACGAGCAGTACTTC
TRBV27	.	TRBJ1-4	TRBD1	CASSSRQGSGEKLFF	TGTGCCAGCAGTTCCCGACAGGGATCGGGTGAAAAACTGTTTTTT
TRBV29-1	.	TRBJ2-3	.	CSVESRITISTDTQYF	TGCAGCGTTGAAAGCCGGATAACTATTTCCACAGATACGCAGTATTTT
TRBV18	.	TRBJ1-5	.	CASSPLSDQPQHF	TGTGCCAGCTCACCACTCTCAGATCAGCCCCAGCATTTT
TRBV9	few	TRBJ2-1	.	CASSVAAGASSYNEQFF	TGTGCCAGCAGCGTAGCTGCGGGCGCGAGCTCCTACAATGAGCAGTTCTTC
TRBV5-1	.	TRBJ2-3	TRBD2	CASRRGGVADTQYF	TGCGCCAGCAGGCGGGGGGGAGTCGCAGATACGCAGTATTTT
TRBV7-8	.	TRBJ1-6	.	CASSLAAPRTIYNSPLHF	TGTGCCAGCAGCTTAGCGGCGCCAAGAACTATCTATAATTCACCCCTCCACTTT
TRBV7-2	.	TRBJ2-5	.	CASSTNQGETQYF	TGTGCCAGCAGCACAAACCAGGGGGAGACCCAGTACTTC
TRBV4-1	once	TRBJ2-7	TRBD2	CASSHEAPQRGHSYEQYF	TGCGCCAGCAGCCACGAAGCCCCTCAGCGGGGGCACTCCTACGAGCAGTACTTC
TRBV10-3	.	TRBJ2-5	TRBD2	CAISESTSGARETQYF	TGTGCCATCAGTGAGTCGACTAGCGGGGCTCGGGAGACCCAGTACTTC
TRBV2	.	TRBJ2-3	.	CASREIGLNTDTQYF	TGTGCCAGCAGGGAAATTGGGCTAAATACAGATACGCAGTATTTT
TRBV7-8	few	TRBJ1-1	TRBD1	CASSLGVTAGGTEAFF	TGTGCCAGCAGCTTAGGGGTCACTGCAGGGGGCACTGAAGCTTTCTTT
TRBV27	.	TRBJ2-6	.	CASRLRGAGANVLTF	TGTGCCAGTCGGCTGCGGGGTGCTGGGGCCAACGTCCTGACTTTC
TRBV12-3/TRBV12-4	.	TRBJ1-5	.	CASRSGNQPQHF	TGTGCCAGCAGGAGCGGCAATCAGCCCCAGCATTTT
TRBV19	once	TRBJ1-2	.	CASSQGLHYGYTF	TGTGCCAGCTCACAGGGATTGCACTATGGCTACACCTTC
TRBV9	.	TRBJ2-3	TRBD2	CASSLGLAGGLPTDTQYF	TGTGCCAGCAGCTTGGGACTAGCGGGGGGCCTTCCGACAGATACGCAGTATTTT
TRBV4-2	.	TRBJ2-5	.	CASSQDVGGGETQYF	TGTGCCAGCAGCCAAGATGTGGGGGGAGGAGAGACCCAGTACTTC
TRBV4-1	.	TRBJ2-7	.	CASSQGRGPGGSYEQYF	TGCGCCAGCAGCCAAGGACGAGGTCCCGGGGGTTCCTACGAGCAGTACTTC
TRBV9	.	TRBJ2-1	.	CASSVEERAYNEQFF	TGTGCCAGCAGCGTAGAAGAGCGGGCCTACAATGAGCAGTTCTTC
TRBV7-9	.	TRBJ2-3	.	CASSVHRADTQYF	TGTGCCAGCAGCGTACACAGGGCAGATACGCAGTATTTT
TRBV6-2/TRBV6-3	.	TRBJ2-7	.	CASSTNRQSYEQYF	TGTGCCAGCAGTACTAACCGACAGTCCTACGAGCAGTACTTC
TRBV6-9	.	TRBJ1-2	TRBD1	CASTIMGQGADYGYTF	TGTGCCAGTACTATCATGGGACAGGGGGCAGACTATGGCTACACCTTC
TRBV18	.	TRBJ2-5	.	CASSRSGDETQYF	TGTGCCAGCTCACGATCAGGGGACGAGACCCAGTACTTC
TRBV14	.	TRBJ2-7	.	CASSQEVAGWSEQYF	TGTGCCAGCAGCCAAGAGGTGGCGGGGTGGAGCGAGCAGTACTTC
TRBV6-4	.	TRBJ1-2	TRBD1	CASRPGQGGYGYTF	TGTGCCAGCAGGCCTGGACAGGGTGGCTATGGCTACACCTTC
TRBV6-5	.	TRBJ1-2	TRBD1	CASSRDRENGYTF	TGTGCCAGCAGTAGAGACAGGGAGAATGGCTACACCTTC
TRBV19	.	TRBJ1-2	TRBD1	CASSIGGNRGLSGYTF	TGTGCCAGTAGTATTGGAGGAAACAGGGGATTGTCTGGCTACACCTTC
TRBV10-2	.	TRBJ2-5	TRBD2	CASSDRSGGRKTQYF	TGCGCCAGCAGTGATCGGAGCGGGGGGAGGAAGACCCAGTACTTC
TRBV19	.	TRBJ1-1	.	CASSGRVNTEAFF	TGTGCCAGCTCTGGGCGGGTGAACACTGAAGCTTTCTTT
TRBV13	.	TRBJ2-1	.	CASRTRLSNEQFF	TGTGCCAGCAGAACAAGATTGTCCAATGAGCAGTTCTTC
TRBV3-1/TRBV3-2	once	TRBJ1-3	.	CASSHPPGPSGNTIYF	TGTGCCAGCAGCCACCCCCCAGGGCCCTCTGGAAACACCATATATTTT
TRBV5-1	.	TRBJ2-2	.	CASRPRANTGELFF	TGCGCCAGCAGGCCCAGGGCGAACACCGGGGAGCTGTTTTTT
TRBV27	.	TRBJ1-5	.	CASSLGGAANQPQHF	TGTGCCAGCAGTTTAGGCGGGGCCGCCAATCAGCCCCAGCATTTT
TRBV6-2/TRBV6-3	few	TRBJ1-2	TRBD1	CASSSGTGGGLWGYTF	TGTGCCAGCAGCTCCGGGACAGGGGGCGGCCTCTGGGGCTACACCTTC
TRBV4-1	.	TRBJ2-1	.	CASSQAGPGEQFF	TGCGCCAGCAGCCAAGCCGGGCCAGGGGAGCAGTTCTTC
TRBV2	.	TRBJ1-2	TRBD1	CASSGQGWKNGYTF	TGTGCCAGCAGTGGACAGGGGTGGAAAAATGGCTACACCTTC
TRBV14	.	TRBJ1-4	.	CASSQDTRRGGAEKLFF	TGTGCCAGCAGCCAAGACACAAGAAGGGGAGGGGCTGAAAAACTGTTTTTT
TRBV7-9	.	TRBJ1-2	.	CASSQGGVRLNRGYTF	TGTGCCAGCAGCCAAGGGGGTGTCAGGCTAAATCGTGGCTACACCTTC
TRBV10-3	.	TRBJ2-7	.	CAITDTGSSYEQYF	TGTGCCATCACCGATACAGGGAGCTCCTACGAGCAGTACTTC
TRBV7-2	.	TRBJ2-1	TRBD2	CASSLLGGGTYNEQFF	TGTGCCAGCAGCTTATTAGGCGGGGGAACCTACAATGAGCAGTTCTTC